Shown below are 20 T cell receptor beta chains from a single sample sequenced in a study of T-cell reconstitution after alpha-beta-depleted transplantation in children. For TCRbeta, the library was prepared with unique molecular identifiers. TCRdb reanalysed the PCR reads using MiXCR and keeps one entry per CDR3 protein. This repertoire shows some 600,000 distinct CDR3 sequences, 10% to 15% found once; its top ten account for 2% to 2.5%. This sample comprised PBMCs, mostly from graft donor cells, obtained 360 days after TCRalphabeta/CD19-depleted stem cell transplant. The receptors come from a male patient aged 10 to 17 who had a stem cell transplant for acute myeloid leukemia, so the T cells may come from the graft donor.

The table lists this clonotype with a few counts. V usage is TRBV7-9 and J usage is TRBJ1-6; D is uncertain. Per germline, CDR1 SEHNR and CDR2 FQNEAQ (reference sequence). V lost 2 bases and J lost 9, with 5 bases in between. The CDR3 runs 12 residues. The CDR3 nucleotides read TGTGCCAGCAGCTTATCGCCTTCACCCCTCCACTTT. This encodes CASSLSPSPLHF.

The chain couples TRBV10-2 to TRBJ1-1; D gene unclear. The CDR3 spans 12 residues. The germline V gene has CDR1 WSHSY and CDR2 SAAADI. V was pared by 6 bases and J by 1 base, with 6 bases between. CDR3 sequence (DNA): TGCGCCAGCAGGAGAGCGAACACTGAAGCTTTCTTT. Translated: CASRRANTEAFF.

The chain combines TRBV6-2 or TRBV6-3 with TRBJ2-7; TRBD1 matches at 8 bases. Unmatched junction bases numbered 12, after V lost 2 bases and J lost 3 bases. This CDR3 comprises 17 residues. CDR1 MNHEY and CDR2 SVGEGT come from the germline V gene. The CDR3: CASSYLTGTGAFYEQYF. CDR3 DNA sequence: TGTGCCAGCAGTTACCTGACCGGGACAGGAGCCTTCTACGAGCAGTACTTC.

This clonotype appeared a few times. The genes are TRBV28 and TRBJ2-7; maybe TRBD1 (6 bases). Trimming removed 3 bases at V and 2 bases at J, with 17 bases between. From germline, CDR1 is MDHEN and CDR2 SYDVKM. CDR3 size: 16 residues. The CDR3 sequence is CASSLTWQGKPYEQYF. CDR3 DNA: TGTGCCAGCAGTTTGACTTGGCAGGGGAAGCCCTACGAGCAGTACTTC.

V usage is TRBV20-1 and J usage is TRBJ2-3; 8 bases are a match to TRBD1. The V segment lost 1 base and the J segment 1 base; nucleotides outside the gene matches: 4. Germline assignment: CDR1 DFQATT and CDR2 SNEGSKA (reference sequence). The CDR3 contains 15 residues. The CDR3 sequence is CSARGTGYGTDTQYF. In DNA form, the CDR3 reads TGCAGTGCTAGAGGGACAGGGTACGGCACAGATACGCAGTATTTT.

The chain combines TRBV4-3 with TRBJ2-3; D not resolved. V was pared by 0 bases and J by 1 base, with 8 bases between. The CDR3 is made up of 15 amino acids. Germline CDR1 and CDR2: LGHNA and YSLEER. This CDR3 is CASSQDLVGTDTQYF. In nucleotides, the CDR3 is TGCGCCAGCAGCCAAGATCTAGTTGGCACAGATACGCAGTATTTT.

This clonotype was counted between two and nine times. In DNA, the CDR3 is TGCAGTGCTCTTCTTGCGGGAGGCTCGAACTACAATGAGCAGTTCTTC. Translated: CSALLAGGSNYNEQFF. The V call is TRBV20-1, the J call TRBJ2-1; 8 nucleotides match TRBD2. This CDR3 region has 16 residues. Germline trimming cut 5 bases from V and 3 bases from J; bases unmatched to any gene: 12. Germline CDR1 is DFQATT and CDR2 is SNEGSKA (reference sequence).

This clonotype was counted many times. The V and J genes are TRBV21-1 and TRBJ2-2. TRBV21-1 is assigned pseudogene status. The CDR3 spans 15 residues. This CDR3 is CASTPQEENTGELFF. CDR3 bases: TGTGCCAGCACTCCTCAAGAGGAGAACACCGGGGAGCTGTTTTTT.

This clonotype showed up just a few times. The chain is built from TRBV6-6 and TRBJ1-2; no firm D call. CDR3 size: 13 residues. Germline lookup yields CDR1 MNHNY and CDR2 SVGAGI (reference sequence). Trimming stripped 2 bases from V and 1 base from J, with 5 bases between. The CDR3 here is CASSYEGNYGYTF. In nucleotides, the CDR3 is TGTGCCAGCAGTTACGAAGGTAACTATGGCTACACCTTC.

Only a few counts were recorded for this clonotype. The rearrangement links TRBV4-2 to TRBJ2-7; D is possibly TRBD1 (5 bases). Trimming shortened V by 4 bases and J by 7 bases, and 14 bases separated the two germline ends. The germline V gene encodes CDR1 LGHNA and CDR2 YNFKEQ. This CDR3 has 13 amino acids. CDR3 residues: CASSPEGVSEQYF. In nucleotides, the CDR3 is TGTGCCAGCAGCCCGGAAGGGGTGAGTGAGCAGTACTTC.

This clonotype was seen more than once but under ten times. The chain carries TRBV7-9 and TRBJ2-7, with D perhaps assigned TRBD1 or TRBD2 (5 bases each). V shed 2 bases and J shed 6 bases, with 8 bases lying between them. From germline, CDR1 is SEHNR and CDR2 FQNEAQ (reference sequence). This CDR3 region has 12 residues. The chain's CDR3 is CASSLRDPEQYF. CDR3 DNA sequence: TGTGCCAGCAGCTTACGGGACCCCGAGCAGTACTTC.

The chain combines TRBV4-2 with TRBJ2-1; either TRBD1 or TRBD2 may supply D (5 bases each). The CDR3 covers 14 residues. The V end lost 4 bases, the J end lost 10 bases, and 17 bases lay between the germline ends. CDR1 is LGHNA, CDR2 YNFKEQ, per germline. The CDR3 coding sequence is TGTGCCAGCAGCCCGCCACTGGGGGTAGGGGAGCAGTTCTTC. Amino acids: CASSPPLGVGEQFF.

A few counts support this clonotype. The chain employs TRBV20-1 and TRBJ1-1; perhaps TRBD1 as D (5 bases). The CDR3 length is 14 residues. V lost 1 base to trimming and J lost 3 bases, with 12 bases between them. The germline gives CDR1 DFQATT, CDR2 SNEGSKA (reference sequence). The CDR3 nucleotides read TGCAGTGCTAGAGTGGGACTCCTTCACACTGAAGCTTTCTTT. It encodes CSARVGLLHTEAFF.

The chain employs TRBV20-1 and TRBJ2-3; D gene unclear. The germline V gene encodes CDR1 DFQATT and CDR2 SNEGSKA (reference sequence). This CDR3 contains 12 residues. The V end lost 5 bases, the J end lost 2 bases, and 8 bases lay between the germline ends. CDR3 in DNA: TGCAGTGCTCGCATGGTCACAGATACGCAGTATTTT. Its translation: CSARMVTDTQYF.

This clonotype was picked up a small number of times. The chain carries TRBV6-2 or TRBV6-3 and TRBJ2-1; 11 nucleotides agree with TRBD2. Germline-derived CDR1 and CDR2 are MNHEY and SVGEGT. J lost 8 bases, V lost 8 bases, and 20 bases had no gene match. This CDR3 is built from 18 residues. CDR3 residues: CASHLFPLTSGSFDEQFF. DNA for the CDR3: TGTGCCAGCCACCTCTTCCCCCTAACTAGCGGGAGTTTCGATGAGCAGTTCTTC.

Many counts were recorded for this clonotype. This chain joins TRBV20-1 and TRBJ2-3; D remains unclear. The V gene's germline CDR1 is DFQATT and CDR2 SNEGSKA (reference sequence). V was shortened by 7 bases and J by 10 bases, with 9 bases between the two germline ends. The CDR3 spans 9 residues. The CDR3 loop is CSGTPAQYF. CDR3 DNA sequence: TGCAGTGGGACGCCGGCGCAGTATTTT.

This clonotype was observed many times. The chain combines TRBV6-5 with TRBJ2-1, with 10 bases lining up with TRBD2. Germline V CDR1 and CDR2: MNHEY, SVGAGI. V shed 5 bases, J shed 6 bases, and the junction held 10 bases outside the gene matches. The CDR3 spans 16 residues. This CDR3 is CASSRPSGSIGNEQFF. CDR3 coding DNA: TGTGCCAGCAGTCGTCCTAGCGGGAGCATTGGCAATGAGCAGTTCTTC.

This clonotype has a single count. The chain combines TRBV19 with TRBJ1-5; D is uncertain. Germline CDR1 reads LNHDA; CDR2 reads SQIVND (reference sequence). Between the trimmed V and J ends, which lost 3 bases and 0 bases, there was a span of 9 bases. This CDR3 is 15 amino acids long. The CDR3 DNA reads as TGTGCCAGTAGTATGTTCTCCGATAGCAATCAGCCCCAGCATTTT. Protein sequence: CASSMFSDSNQPQHF.

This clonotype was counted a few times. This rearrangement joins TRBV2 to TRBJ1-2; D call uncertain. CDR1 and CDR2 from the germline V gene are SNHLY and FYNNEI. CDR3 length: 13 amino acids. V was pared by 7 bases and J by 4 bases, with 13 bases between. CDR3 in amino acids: CASTDYKGYGYTF. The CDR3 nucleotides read TGTGCCAGCACCGATTATAAGGGCTATGGCTACACCTTC.

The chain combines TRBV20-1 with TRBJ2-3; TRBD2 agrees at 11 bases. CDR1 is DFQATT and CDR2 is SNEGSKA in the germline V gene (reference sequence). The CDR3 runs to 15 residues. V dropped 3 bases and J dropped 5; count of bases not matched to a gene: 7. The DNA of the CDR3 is TGCAGTGCTAGGACGTGGCTAGCGGGAGGAGATACGCAGTATTTT. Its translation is CSARTWLAGGDTQYF.